Presented here are 9 T cell receptor beta chains from one specimen sequenced in a study of response to subunit inactivated influenza vaccine. TCRdb fed the RT-PCR reads into MiXCR, producing one record per CDR3 protein. The profile shows about 540,000 distinct CDR3 sequences, about 15% of them singletons. The input for sequencing was PBMCs from blood, taken approximately 12 days after vaccination. The receptors stem from a man aged 50 to 60 who received an inactivated influenza vaccine.

The table lists this clonotype with a few counts. The chain has TRBV2 and TRBJ2-1; 10 nucleotides line up with TRBD1. The CDR3 contains 14 residues. Germline V CDR1 and CDR2: SNHLY, FYNNEI. V shed 7 bases, J shed 6 bases, and the junction held 6 bases outside the gene matches. The CDR3 DNA is TGTGCCAGCAACCGACAGGGGGCCGGCAATGAGCAGTTCTTC. Amino acid sequence: CASNRQGAGNEQFF.

The chain has TRBV29-1 and TRBJ2-5; a possible D gene is TRBD1 (6 bases). This CDR3 is built from 12 residues. CDR1 is SQVTM, CDR2 ANQGSEA, per germline. The V end was cut by 4 bases, the J end by 3 bases, with 9 bases between. The CDR3 bases are TGCAGCGTTGGACAGGCAAAAGAGACCCAGTACTTC. The encoded protein is CSVGQAKETQYF.

This clonotype has at least ten counts. The chain joins TRBV2 to TRBJ1-1, with TRBD1 matching over 7 bases. J lost 1 base, V lost 6 bases, and 2 bases had no gene match. Germline V gene lookup returns CDR1 SNHLY and CDR2 FYNNEI. This CDR3 is 13 amino acids long. The CDR3 DNA reads as TGTGCCAGCAGGGGGGACAGGAACACTGAAGCTTTCTTT. It translates to CASRGDRNTEAFF.

This clonotype was counted only a few times. The chain combines TRBV29-1 with TRBJ2-5; 14 nucleotides align to TRBD2. Germline CDR1 is SQVTM and CDR2 is ANQGSEA. V was pared by 6 bases and J by 5 bases, with 5 bases of the junction left unmatched. The CDR3 loop spans 14 amino acids. The CDR3 region has the DNA TGCAGCGTCTCAGGGACTAGCGGGGGTGAGACCCAGTACTTC. Protein: CSVSGTSGGETQYF.

This clonotype has only a few counts. The chain links TRBV7-2 to TRBJ2-7; D remains unclear. V lost 5 bases and J lost 2, with 10 bases in between. Germline V gene sequence: CDR1 SGHTA, CDR2 FQGNSA. CDR3 size: 13 residues. The CDR3 DNA follows: TGTGCCAGCAGCGAACGGGCCGCCTACGAGCAGTACTTC. Protein sequence: CASSERAAYEQYF.

The genes are TRBV29-1 and TRBJ2-1, with TRBD2 matching 9 bases. With V trimmed by 4 bases and J by 12 bases, 4 bases remained unmatched. In germline, CDR1 is SQVTM, CDR2 ANQGSEA. CDR3 length equals 11 residues. The CDR3 is CSVASGKVQFF. The CDR3 nucleotides read TGCAGCGTTGCTAGCGGGAAGGTGCAGTTCTTC.

V and J are TRBV28 and TRBJ2-3; 7 bases match TRBD2. V shed 5 bases and J 4 bases; nucleotides not matched to a gene: 12. The CDR3 has 16 residues. From germline, CDR1 is MDHEN and CDR2 SYDVKM. The chain's CDR3 is CASSPIAGLGPDTQYF. The CDR3 DNA is TGTGCCAGCAGTCCCATAGCGGGCCTTGGGCCAGATACGCAGTATTTT.

The chain joins TRBV5-6 to TRBJ2-7; TRBD1 matches at 8 bases. The CDR3 is 15 residues long. CDR1 and CDR2 from the germline V gene are SGHDT and YYEEEE. Trimming at V came to 1 base and at J to 2 bases, leaving 5 bases not matched to a gene. The CDR3 DNA follows: TGTGCCAGCAGCTTGTTCGGGACAGGAGCCTACGAGCAGTACTTC. The encoded protein is CASSLFGTGAYEQYF.

The sample holds a few counts of this clonotype. V gene TRBV29-1 combines with J gene TRBJ2-1; D might be TRBD1 or TRBD2, each matching 5 bases. Germline V CDR1 and CDR2: SQVTM, ANQGSEA. The CDR3 has 17 residues. Trimming removed 4 bases at V and 0 bases at J, with 19 bases between. This CDR3 reads CSVALLGPASSYNEQFF. CDR3 DNA: TGCAGCGTTGCCCTATTGGGACCGGCCAGCTCCTACAATGAGCAGTTCTTC.